The 18 T cell receptor beta chains below were found in one sample sequenced in a study of cytomegalovirus exposure and HLA in healthy donors. The PCR was carried out with 60 Vbeta primers and 13 Jbeta primers. Clones were sequenced by immunoSEQ multiplex PCR, and TCRdb holds only the in-frame ones, with some missing. In the table there are 150,000 to 200,000 clones, almost 80% of which are singletons. The source material was PBMCs. The source of these receptors is a woman aged 45-59 years in good health and CMV-seropositive.

The chain recombines TRBV4-2 with TRBJ2-7, with D perhaps TRBD2 (6 bases). The CDR3 is made up of 16 amino acids. Germline V gives CDR1 LGHNA, CDR2 YNFKEQ. Trimming took off 0 bases at V and 3 bases at J, with 15 bases between the two ends. The CDR3 DNA follows: TGTGCCAGCAGCCAAGAGGCGGGATCCCCCAACTACGAGCAGTACTTC. Encoded protein: CASSQEAGSPNYEQYF.

The chain recombines TRBV5-4 with TRBJ1-2; 7 bases line up with TRBD1. V shed 0 bases, J shed 8 bases, and the junction held 7 bases outside the gene matches. This CDR3 is built from 14 residues. CDR1 is SGHNT, CDR2 YYREEE, per germline (reference sequence). CDR3 region: CASSLARGVLGYTF. DNA of the CDR3: TGTGCCAGCAGCTTGGCCAGGGGGGTACTCGGCTACACCTTC.

J is TRBJ1-1 and V is TRBV7-9; 7 bases fit TRBD1. CDR1 SEHNR and CDR2 FQNEAQ come from the germline V gene (reference sequence). The V segment lost 7 bases and the J segment 8 bases; nucleotides outside the gene matches: 13. The CDR3 contains 14 residues. The CDR3 region has the DNA TGTGCCAGCACCGAAGTGGGACAGAGACAAGAAGCTTTCTTT. Its protein is CASTEVGQRQEAFF.

This chain connects TRBV7-2 to TRBJ2-5; D call uncertain. This CDR3 has 13 amino acids. Germline assignment: CDR1 SGHTA and CDR2 FQGNSA. Trimming cost V 5 bases and J 5 bases, with 12 bases left between them. CDR3 DNA sequence: TGTGCCAGCAGCCCCCAGAGGCGTGAGACCCAGTACTTC. Amino acid sequence: CASSPQRRETQYF.

The chain employs TRBV28 and TRBJ2-5, with 7 bases fitting TRBD1. CDR1 MDHEN and CDR2 SYDVKM come from the germline V gene. The CDR3 loop spans 15 amino acids. The V segment lost 6 bases and the J segment 5 bases; nucleotides outside the gene matches: 12. The CDR3 DNA follows: TGTGCCAGCAGGACCCCAGGGGGACACGCGGAGACCCAGTACTTC. Protein sequence: CASRTPGGHAETQYF.

As regards this clone: The same CDR3 is also encoded by other DNA sequences in this sample. This chain uses TRBV2 with TRBJ2-1; 12 positions agree with TRBD2. Germline V gene sequence: CDR1 SNHLY, CDR2 FYNNEI. The V gene end was trimmed by 4 bases and the J gene end by 7 bases; junction bases not matched to a gene: 2. The CDR3 extends over 14 amino acids. In DNA form, the CDR3 reads TGTGCCAGCAGTGGAACTAGCGGGAGGAATGAGCAGTTCTTC. Protein sequence: CASSGTSGRNEQFF.

J is TRBJ1-6 and V is TRBV5-4, with D unclear. Between the trimmed V and J ends, which lost 1 base and 9 bases, there was a span of 17 bases. This CDR3 region has 16 residues. Germline CDR1 reads SGHNT; CDR2 reads YYREEE (reference sequence). This chain's CDR3 is CASSLRSRQDTSPLHF. CDR3 nucleotide sequence: TGTGCCAGCAGCTTGCGCTCTCGGCAGGATACTTCACCCCTCCACTTT.

The chain is built from TRBV5-4 and TRBJ1-1; D perhaps matches TRBD1 (5 bases). Germline CDR1 and CDR2: SGHNT and YYREEE (reference sequence). The germline V and J ends were trimmed by 5 bases and 6 bases, with 17 bases remaining between them. This CDR3 contains 14 residues. The CDR3 region has the DNA TGTGCCAGCAGGAAGTTCAGGGAAGGTGCTGAAGCTTTCTTT. Protein product: CASRKFREGAEAFF.

The V and J genes are TRBV6-5 and TRBJ2-7; TRBD1 matches 8 bases. CDR1 is MNHEY and CDR2 is SVGAGI in the germline V gene. This CDR3 spans 14 amino acids. The junction had 5 bases not matched to a gene; V was cut back by 6 bases and J by 1 base. In DNA form, the CDR3 reads TGTGCCAGCAGAGCCGGACAGGGTTCCTACGAGCAGTACTTC. Translated, it gives CASRAGQGSYEQYF.

This chain's CDR3 is CASSFSQKNEQFF. For the CDR3, the DNA is TGTGCCAGCAGTTTTAGCCAGAAGAATGAGCAGTTCTTC. The gene calls are TRBV28 and TRBJ2-1; D gene uncertain. Germline V lookup: CDR1 MDHEN, CDR2 SYDVKM. V was trimmed by 3 bases and J by 7 bases, leaving 10 bases between them. This CDR3 contains 13 residues.

This sequence joins TRBV4-1 and TRBJ2-5, with 9 nucleotides matching TRBD1. The CDR3 is 15 amino acids. Germline V gives CDR1 MGHRA, CDR2 YSYEKL. V trimming: 3 bases; J trimming: 5 bases; junction bases outside the gene matches: 7. Written as DNA, the CDR3 is TGCGCCAGCAGCCACCCGGACAGGGGCAGGGAGACCCAGTACTTC. Protein product: CASSHPDRGRETQYF.

V gene TRBV5-6 combines with J gene TRBJ1-2, with D possibly matching TRBD1 (6 bases). The germline CDR1 and CDR2 sequences are SGHDT and YYEEEE. V shed 6 bases and J shed 1 base, with 19 bases lying between them. There are 16 residues in the CDR3. CDR3 loop: CASTLPGQLHNYGYTF. CDR3 DNA sequence: TGTGCCAGCACCCTCCCTGGACAGTTGCATAACTATGGCTACACCTTC.

The genes are TRBV28 and TRBJ2-5; D is ambiguous. From germline, CDR1 is MDHEN and CDR2 SYDVKM. The CDR3 contains 11 residues. Trimming stripped 4 bases from V and 7 bases from J, with 7 bases between. CDR3 in DNA: TGTGCCAGCAGTTCGCTCGGGACCCAGTACTTC. Protein product: CASSSLGTQYF.

The V and J genes are TRBV9 and TRBJ2-5; 10 bases agree with TRBD2. Per the germline V gene, CDR1 is SGDLS and CDR2 is YYNGEE. The length of the CDR3 is 16 residues. J gave up 1 base and V 2 bases, and 5 bases lay outside the gene matches. The CDR3 here is CASSVASGGGQETQYF. For the CDR3, the DNA is TGTGCCAGCAGCGTCGCTAGCGGGGGAGGCCAAGAGACCCAGTACTTC.

J is TRBJ2-2 and V is TRBV2, with D perhaps matching TRBD1 (6 bases). The germline CDR1 and CDR2 sequences are SNHLY and FYNNEI. V gave up 5 bases and J gave up 4 bases, with 11 bases separating them. This CDR3 has 14 amino acids. CDR3 nucleotides: TGTGCCAGCAGTCGAGGGGGAACCACCGGGGAGCTGTTTTTT. Encoded protein: CASSRGGTTGELFF. Using reference TRBV2 and TRBJ2-2 for the parts outside the CDR3, the full variable domain is EPEVTQTPSHQVTQMGQEVILRCVPISNHLYFYWYRQILGQKVEFLVSFYNNEISEKSEIFDDQFSVERPDGSNFTLKIRSTKLEDSAMYFCASSRGGTTGELFFGEGSRLTVL.

V is TRBV6-5 and J is TRBJ1-1; D is ambiguous. Germline assignment: CDR1 MNHEY and CDR2 SVGAGI. The CDR3 is 13 amino acids. V shed 6 bases and J shed 0 bases, with 8 bases lying between them. The CDR3 DNA is TGTGCCAGCAGCTACAGCATGAACACTGAAGCTTTCTTT. Its translation: CASSYSMNTEAFF.

This rearrangement joins TRBV2 to TRBJ1-2, with D perhaps TRBD1 (6 bases). The germline V gene has CDR1 SNHLY and CDR2 FYNNEI. The CDR3 covers 15 residues. The V and J ends lost 4 bases and 2 bases respectively, with 14 bases between them. CDR3 DNA sequence: TGTGCCAGCAGTGTCCCCGGACAGCCGAACTATGGCTACACCTTC. Translated: CASSVPGQPNYGYTF.

The rearrangement uses TRBV6-5 and TRBJ1-2; D possibly corresponds to TRBD1 (5 bases). The V gene's germline CDR1 is MNHEY and CDR2 SVGAGI. V was trimmed by 0 bases and J by 3 bases, leaving 11 bases between them. The CDR3 runs to 15 residues. The CDR3 DNA follows: TGTGCCAGCAGTTACTCAGGGGTTGTTGACTATGGCTACACCTTC. It translates to CASSYSGVVDYGYTF.